A selection of T cell receptor beta chains follows, all from one sample in a study of blood T cell repertoires in COVID-19. TCRdb keeps only in-frame clones here, not all; method: immunoSEQ multiplex PCR. This repertoire shows about 160,000 clones, approximately 80% found once; its top ten account for 10% to 15%. Sequencing input: peripheral blood. The origin of the receptors is an older man who had recovered from COVID-19. Both conserved end residues are part of each CDR3. D genes are given only for firm matches. Clone size is given for some rows only: seen once, a few or many times, or a class if the clone is expanded.

j_call: TRBJ1-2
d_call: TRBD1
v_call: TRBV5-1
clone_size: NA
cdr3_nt: TGCGCCAGCAGCCATGGGACAGCTAACTATGGCTACACCTTC
cdr3_aa: CASSHGTANYGYTF

j_call: TRBJ2-7
d_call: TRBD2
v_call: TRBV7-9
clone_size: NA
cdr3_nt: TGTGCCAGCAGCTTCGGCAGGCCTCGGGGGGGCTACGAGCAGTACTTC
cdr3_aa: CASSFGRPRGGYEQYF

j_call: TRBJ2-1
d_call: NA
v_call: TRBV3-1/TRBV3-2
clone_size: large
cdr3_nt: TGTGCCAGCAGCCAGGGACTCAATGAGCAGTTCTTC
cdr3_aa: CASSQGLNEQFF

j_call: TRBJ1-2
d_call: NA
v_call: TRBV6-6
clone_size: NA
cdr3_nt: TGTGCCAGCAACCACTTGACCGACTACTATGGCTACACCTTC
cdr3_aa: CASNHLTDYYGYTF

j_call: TRBJ2-5
d_call: NA
v_call: TRBV7-2
clone_size: NA
cdr3_nt: TGTGCCAGCAGCTTAGGTCAGGCACAAGAGACCCAGTACTTC
cdr3_aa: CASSLGQAQETQYF

j_call: TRBJ2-1
d_call: TRBD2
v_call: TRBV6-5
clone_size: NA
cdr3_nt: TGTGCCAGCAAAGGAGGTAGCGGGACCGCCAATGAGCAGTTCTTC
cdr3_aa: CASKGGSGTANEQFF

j_call: TRBJ2-3
d_call: NA
v_call: TRBV4-1
clone_size: NA
cdr3_nt: TGCGCCAGCAGCCAAGTTGGGGGGGCCACAGATACGCAGTATTTT
cdr3_aa: CASSQVGGATDTQYF

j_call: TRBJ2-4
d_call: TRBD1
v_call: TRBV28
clone_size: NA
cdr3_nt: TGTGCCAGCAGCCAAAGGGACAGGTGGCTAGCCAAAAACATTCAGTACTTC
cdr3_aa: CASSQRDRWLAKNIQYF

j_call: TRBJ1-2
d_call: NA
v_call: TRBV7-8
clone_size: NA
cdr3_nt: TGTGCCAGCAGCTTTCTTATGCTACCCGGCGGATCTGGCTACACCTTC
cdr3_aa: CASSFLMLPGGSGYTF

j_call: TRBJ2-7
d_call: TRBD1
v_call: TRBV19
clone_size: once
cdr3_nt: TGTGCCAGTAGTATAGGGGACAGGGGGCGCGACGAGCAGTACTTC
cdr3_aa: CASSIGDRGRDEQYF

j_call: TRBJ1-4
d_call: NA
v_call: TRBV5-1
clone_size: NA
cdr3_nt: TGCGCCAGCAGGGGGGGGCCGGAAGAAAAACTGTTTTTT
cdr3_aa: CASRGGPEEKLFF